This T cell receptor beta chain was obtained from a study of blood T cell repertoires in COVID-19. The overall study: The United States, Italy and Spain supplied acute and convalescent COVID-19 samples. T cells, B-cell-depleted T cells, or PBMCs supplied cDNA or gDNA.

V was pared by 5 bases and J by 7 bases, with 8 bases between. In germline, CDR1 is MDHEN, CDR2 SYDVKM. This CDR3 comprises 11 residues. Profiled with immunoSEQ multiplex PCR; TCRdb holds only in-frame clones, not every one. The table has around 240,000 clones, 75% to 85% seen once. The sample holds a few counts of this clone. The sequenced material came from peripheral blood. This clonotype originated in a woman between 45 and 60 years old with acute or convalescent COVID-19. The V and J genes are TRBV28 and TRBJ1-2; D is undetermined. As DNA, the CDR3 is TGTGCCAGCAGTCCCGCGGGTGGCTACACCTTC. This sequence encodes CASSPAGGYTF.